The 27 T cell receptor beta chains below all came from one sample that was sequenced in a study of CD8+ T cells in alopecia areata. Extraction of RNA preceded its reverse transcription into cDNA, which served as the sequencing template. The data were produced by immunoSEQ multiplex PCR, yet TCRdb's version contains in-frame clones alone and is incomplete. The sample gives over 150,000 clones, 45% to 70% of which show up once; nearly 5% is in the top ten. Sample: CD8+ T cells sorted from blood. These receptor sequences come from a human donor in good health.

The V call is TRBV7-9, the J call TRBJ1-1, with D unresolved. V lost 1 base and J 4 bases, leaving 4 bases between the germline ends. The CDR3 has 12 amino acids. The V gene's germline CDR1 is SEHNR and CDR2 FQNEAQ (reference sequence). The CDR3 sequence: CASSLVSTEAFF. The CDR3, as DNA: TGTGCCAGCAGCTTAGTAAGCACTGAAGCTTTCTTT.

The CDR3 bases are TGTGCTAGTGGTTGGGGGACAGGGGGCTACGAGCAGTACTTC. Protein: CASGWGTGGYEQYF. The chain is built from TRBV12-5 and TRBJ2-7; 11 bases match TRBD1. The CDR3 runs 14 residues. V trimming: 4 bases; J trimming: 3 bases; junction bases outside the gene matches: 2. The V gene's germline CDR1 is LGHNT and CDR2 FRNRAP.

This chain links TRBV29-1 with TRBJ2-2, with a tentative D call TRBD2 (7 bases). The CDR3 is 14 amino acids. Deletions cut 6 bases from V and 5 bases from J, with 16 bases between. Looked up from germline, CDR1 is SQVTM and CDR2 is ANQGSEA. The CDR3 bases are TGCAGCGTCCGGGGGGCCAGGGCGACCGGGGAGCTGTTTTTT. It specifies CSVRGARATGELFF.

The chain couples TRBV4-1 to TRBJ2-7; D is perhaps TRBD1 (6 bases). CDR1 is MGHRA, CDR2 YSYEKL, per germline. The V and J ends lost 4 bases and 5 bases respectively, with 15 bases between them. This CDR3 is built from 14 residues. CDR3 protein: CASSPKDSNNEQYF. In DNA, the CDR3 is TGCGCCAGCAGCCCTAAGGACAGTAACAACGAGCAGTACTTC.

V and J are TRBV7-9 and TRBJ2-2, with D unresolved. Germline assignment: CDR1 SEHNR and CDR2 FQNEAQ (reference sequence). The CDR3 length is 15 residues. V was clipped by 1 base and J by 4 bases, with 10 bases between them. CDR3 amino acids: CASSLGHSITGELFF. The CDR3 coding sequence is TGTGCCAGCAGCTTAGGGCACAGTATCACCGGGGAGCTGTTTTTT.

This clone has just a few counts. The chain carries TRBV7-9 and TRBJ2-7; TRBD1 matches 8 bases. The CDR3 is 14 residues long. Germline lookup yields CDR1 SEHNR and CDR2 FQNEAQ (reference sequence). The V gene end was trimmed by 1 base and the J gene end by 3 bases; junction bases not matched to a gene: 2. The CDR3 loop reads CASSLVGQDYEQYF. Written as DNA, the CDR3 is TGTGCCAGCAGCTTAGTGGGACAGGACTACGAGCAGTACTTC.

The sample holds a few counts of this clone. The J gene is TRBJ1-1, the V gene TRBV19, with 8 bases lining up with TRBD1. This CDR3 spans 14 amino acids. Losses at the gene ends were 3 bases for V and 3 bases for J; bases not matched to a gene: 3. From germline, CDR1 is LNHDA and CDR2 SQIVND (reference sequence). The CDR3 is CASSMDRVDTEAFF. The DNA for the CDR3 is TGTGCCAGTAGTATGGACAGGGTGGACACTGAAGCTTTCTTT.

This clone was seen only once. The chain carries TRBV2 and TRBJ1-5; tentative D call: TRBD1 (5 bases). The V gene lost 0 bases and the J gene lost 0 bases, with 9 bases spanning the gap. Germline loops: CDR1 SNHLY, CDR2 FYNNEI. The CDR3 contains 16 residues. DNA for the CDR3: TGTGCCAGCAGTGAAGCGGGGCGGAATAGCAATCAGCCCCAGCATTTT. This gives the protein CASSEAGRNSNQPQHF.

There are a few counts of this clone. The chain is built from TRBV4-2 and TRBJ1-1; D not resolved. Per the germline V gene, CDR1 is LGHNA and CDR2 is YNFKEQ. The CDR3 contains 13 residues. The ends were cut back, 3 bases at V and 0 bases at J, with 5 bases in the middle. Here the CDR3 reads CASSQGMNTEAFF. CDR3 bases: TGTGCCAGCAGCCAGGGGATGAACACTGAAGCTTTCTTT.

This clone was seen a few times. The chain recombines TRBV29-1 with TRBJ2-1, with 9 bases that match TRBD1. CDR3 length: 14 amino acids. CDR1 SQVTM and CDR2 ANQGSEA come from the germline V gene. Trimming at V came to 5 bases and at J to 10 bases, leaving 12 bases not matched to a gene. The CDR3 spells CSVSGTGHGWEQFF. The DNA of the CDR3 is TGCAGCGTTTCCGGGACAGGGCATGGATGGGAGCAGTTCTTC.

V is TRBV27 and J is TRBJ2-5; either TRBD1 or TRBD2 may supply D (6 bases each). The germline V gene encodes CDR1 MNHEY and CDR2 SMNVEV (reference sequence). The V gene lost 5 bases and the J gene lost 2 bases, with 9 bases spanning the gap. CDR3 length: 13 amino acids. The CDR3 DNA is TGTGCCAGCAGTGCGGGACAACAAGAGACCCAGTACTTC. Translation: CASSAGQQETQYF.

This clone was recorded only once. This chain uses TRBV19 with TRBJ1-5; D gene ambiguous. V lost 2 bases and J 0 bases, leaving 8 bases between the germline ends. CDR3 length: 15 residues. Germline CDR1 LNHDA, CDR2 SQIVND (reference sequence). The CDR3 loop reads CASSIQLYSNQPQHF. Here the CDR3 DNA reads TGTGCCAGTAGTATACAGCTGTATAGCAATCAGCCCCAGCATTTT. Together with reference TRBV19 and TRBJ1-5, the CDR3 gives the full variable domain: DGGITQSPKYLFRKEGQNVTLSCEQNLNHDAMYWYRQDPGQGLRLIYYSQIVNDFQKGDIAEGYSVSREKKESFPLTVTSAQKNPTAFYLCASSIQLYSNQPQHFGDGTRLSIL.

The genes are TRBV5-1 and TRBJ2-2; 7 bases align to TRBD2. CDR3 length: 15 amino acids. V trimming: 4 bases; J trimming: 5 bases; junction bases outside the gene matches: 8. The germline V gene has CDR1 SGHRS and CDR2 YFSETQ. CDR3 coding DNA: TGCGCCAGCAGCCTGAAGCGGGGTATGACCGGGGAGCTGTTTTTT. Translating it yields CASSLKRGMTGELFF.

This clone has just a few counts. The CDR3: CASSLAGGYGYTF. Here the CDR3 DNA reads TGTGCCAGCAGTTTAGCAGGAGGCTATGGCTACACCTTC. The chain recombines TRBV27 with TRBJ1-2; D not resolved. The CDR3 contains 13 residues. The germline CDR1 and CDR2 sequences are MNHEY and SMNVEV (reference sequence). V lost 2 bases and J lost 4, with 8 bases in between.

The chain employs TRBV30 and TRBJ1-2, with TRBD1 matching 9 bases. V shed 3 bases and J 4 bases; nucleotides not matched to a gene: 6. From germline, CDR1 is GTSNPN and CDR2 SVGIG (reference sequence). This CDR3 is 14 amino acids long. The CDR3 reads CAWSPGQGTYGYTF. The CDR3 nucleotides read TGTGCCTGGAGCCCAGGACAGGGGACCTATGGCTACACCTTC.

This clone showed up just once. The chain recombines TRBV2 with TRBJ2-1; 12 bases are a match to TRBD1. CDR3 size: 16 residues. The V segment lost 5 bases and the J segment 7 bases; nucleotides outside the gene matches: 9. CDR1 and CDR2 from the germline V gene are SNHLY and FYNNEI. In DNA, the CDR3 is TGTGCCAGCAGTCCTTGGGACAGGGGGCAACGAAATGAGCAGTTCTTC. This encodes CASSPWDRGQRNEQFF.

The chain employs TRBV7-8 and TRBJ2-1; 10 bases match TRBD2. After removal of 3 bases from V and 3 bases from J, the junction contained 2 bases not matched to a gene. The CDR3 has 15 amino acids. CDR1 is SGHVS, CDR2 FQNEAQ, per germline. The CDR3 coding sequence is TGTGCCAGCAGCTTCGGACTAGCGGACTACAATGAGCAGTTCTTC. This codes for CASSFGLADYNEQFF.

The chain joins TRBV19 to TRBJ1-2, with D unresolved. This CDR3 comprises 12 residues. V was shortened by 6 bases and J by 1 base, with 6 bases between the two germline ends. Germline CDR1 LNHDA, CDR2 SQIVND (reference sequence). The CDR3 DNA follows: TGTGCCAGTAGCAACCGTAACTATGGCTACACCTTC. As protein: CASSNRNYGYTF.

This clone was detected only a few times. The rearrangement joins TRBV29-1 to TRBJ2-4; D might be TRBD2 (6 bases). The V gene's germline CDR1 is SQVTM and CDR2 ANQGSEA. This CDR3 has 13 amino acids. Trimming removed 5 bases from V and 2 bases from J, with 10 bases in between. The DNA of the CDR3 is TGCAGCGTTTCGGGGGTAACCAAAAACATTCAGTACTTC. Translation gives CSVSGVTKNIQYF.

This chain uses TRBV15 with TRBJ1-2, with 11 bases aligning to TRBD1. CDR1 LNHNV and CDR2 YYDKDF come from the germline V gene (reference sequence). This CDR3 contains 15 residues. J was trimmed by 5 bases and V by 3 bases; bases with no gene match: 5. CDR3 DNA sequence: TGTGCCACCAGCAGGGGGACAGGGGGTTGGTATGGCTACACCTTC. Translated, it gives CATSRGTGGWYGYTF. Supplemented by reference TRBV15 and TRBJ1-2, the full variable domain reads DAMVIQNPRYQVTQFGKPVTLSCSQTLNHNVMYWYQQKSSQAPKLLFHYYDKDFNNEADTPDNFQSRRPNTSFCFLDIRSPGLGDTAMYLCATSRGTGGWYGYTFGSGTRLTVV.

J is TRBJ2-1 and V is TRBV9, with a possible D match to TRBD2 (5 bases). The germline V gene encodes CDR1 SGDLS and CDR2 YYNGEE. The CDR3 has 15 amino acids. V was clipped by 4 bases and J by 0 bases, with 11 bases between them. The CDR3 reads CASSPPGISYNEQFF. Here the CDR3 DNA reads TGTGCCAGCAGCCCACCGGGGATCTCCTACAATGAGCAGTTCTTC.

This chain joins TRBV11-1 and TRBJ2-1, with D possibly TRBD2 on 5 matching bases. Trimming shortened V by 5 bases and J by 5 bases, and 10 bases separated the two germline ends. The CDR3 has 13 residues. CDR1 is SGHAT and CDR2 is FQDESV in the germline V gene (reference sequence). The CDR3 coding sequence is TGTGCCAGCAGCCTAACTAGTAACAATGAGCAGTTCTTC. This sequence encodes CASSLTSNNEQFF.

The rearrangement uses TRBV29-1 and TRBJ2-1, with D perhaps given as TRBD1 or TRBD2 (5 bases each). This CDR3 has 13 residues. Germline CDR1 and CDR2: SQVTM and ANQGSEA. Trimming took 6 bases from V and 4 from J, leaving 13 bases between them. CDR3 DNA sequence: TGCAGCGTGGTAGGGGACCGATACAATGAGCAGTTCTTC. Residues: CSVVGDRYNEQFF.

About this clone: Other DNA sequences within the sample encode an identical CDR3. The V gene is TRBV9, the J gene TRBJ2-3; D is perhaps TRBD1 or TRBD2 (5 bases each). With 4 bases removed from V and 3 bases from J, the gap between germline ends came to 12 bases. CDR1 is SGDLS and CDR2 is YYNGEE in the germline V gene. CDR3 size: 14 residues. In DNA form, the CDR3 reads TGTGCCAGCAGCCCCCGGGGCGGGACAGATACGCAGTATTTT. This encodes CASSPRGGTDTQYF.

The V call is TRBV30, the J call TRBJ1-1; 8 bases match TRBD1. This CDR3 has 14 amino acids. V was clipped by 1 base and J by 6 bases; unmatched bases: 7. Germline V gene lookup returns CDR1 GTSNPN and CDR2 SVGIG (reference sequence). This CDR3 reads CAWSDGTGNSEAFF. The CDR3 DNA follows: TGTGCCTGGAGTGATGGGACAGGCAACTCTGAAGCTTTCTTT.

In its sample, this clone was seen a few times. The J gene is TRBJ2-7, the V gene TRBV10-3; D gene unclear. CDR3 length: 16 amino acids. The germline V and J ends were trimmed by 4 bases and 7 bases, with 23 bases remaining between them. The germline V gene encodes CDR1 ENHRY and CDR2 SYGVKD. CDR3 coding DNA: TGTGCCATCAGTGGGCCTGAGTTGGACCACCCCTTAGAGCAGTACTTC. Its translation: CAISGPELDHPLEQYF.

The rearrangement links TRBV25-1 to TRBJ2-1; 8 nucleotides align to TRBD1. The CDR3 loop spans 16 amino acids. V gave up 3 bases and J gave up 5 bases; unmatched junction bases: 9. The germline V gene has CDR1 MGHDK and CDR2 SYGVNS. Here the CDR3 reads CASSDPGTGYHNEQFF. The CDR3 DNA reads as TGTGCCAGCAGTGACCCCGGGACAGGTTACCACAATGAGCAGTTCTTC.